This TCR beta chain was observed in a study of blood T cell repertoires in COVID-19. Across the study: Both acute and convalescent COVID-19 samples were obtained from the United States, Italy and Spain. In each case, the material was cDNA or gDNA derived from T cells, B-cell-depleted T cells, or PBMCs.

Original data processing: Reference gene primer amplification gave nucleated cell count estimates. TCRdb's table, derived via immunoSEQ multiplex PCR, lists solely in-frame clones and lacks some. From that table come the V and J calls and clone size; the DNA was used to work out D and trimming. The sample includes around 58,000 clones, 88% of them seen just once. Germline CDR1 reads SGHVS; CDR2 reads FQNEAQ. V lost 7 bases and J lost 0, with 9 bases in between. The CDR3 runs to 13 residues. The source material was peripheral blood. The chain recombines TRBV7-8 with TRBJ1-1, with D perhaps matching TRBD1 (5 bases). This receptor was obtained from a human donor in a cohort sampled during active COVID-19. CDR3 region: CASIGVMNTEAFF. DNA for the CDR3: TGTGCCAGCATAGGGGTCATGAACACTGAAGCTTTCTTT.